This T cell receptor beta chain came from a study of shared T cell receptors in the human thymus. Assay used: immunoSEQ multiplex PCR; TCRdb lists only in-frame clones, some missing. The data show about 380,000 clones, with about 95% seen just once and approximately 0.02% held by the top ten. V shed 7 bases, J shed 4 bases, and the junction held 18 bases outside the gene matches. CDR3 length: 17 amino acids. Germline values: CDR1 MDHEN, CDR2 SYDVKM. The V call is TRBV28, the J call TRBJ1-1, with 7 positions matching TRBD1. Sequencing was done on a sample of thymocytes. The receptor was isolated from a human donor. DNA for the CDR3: TGTGCCAGCACCCCCGGACAGGTTGACTCGGGACTCACTGAAGCTTTCTTT. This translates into CASTPGQVDSGLTEAFF.